Listed here are 17 T cell receptor beta chains from one sample, sequenced in a study of T-cell reconstitution after alpha-beta-depleted transplantation in children. Preparation of the TCRbeta library involved a method that used unique molecular identifiers. TCRdb analysed the PCR reads with MiXCR anew, one entry per CDR3 protein. The sample holds fewer than 550,000 distinct CDR3 sequences, roughly 11% seen once. The source was PBMCs, mostly from graft donor cells, collected 180 days after TCRalphabeta/CD19-depleted stem cell transplant. The receptors shown here come from a female patient aged 2 to 10 who had a stem cell transplant for aplastic anemia, so the T cells may come from the graft donor.

This clonotype occurred a few times. The V gene is TRBV6-2 or TRBV6-3, the J gene TRBJ1-2; D is perhaps TRBD1 (5 bases). Trimming left V 7 bases short and J 4 bases short, with 13 bases between. Germline V lookup: CDR1 MNHEY, CDR2 SVGEGT. The CDR3 loop spans 13 amino acids. CDR3 in amino acids: CASIAGPSYGYTF. The DNA of the CDR3 is TGTGCCAGCATCGCGGGACCGAGCTATGGCTACACCTTC.

The chain uses TRBV24-1 and TRBJ2-7, with 7 bases that match TRBD2. The length of the CDR3 is 15 residues. Germline V gives CDR1 KGHDR, CDR2 SFDVKD. The ends lost 4 bases at V and 2 bases at J; junction bases unmatched: 7. The CDR3 is CATSEGRGYAYEQYF. The CDR3 nucleotides are TGTGCCACCAGTGAAGGGCGGGGGTATGCCTACGAGCAGTACTTC.

This clonotype has a handful of counts. The J gene is TRBJ1-2, the V gene TRBV20-1, with TRBD1 as a possible D gene (6 bases). The length of the CDR3 is 13 residues. Trimming shortened V by 3 bases and J by 2 bases, and 10 bases separated the two germline ends. The germline CDR1 and CDR2 sequences are DFQATT and SNEGSKA (reference sequence). The CDR3 here is CSARDTGNYGYTF. The CDR3 coding sequence is TGCAGTGCTAGGGACACAGGGAACTATGGCTACACCTTC.

The rearrangement uses TRBV28 and TRBJ2-1, with 14 bases that match TRBD2. The CDR3 consists of 16 residues. Germline loops: CDR1 MDHEN, CDR2 SYDVKM. Trimming removed 6 bases from V and 4 bases from J; junction bases left unmatched: 5. The CDR3 sequence is CASSLRTSGRYNEQFF. The DNA of the CDR3 is TGTGCCAGCAGCCTCCGGACTAGCGGGAGGTACAATGAGCAGTTCTTC.

This clonotype appeared a few times. The chain couples TRBV19 to TRBJ2-2, with D unresolved. The CDR3 is made up of 13 amino acids. Germline assignment: CDR1 LNHDA and CDR2 SQIVND (reference sequence). Trimming pared 1 base from V and 6 bases from J, leaving 6 bases between. This chain's CDR3 is CASSIVRAGELFF. The DNA of the CDR3 is TGTGCCAGTAGTATAGTACGGGCCGGGGAGCTGTTTTTT.

This clonotype came up many times. This CDR3 is CASSYSHDTQYF. The CDR3 DNA reads as TGTGCCAGCAGCTACTCCCACGATACGCAGTATTTT. V gene TRBV7-3 combines with J gene TRBJ2-3, with D unresolved. The V end was cut by 4 bases, the J end by 6 bases, with 8 bases between. Germline CDR1 reads SGHTA; CDR2 reads FQGTGA. The CDR3 covers 12 residues.

This chain uses TRBV19 with TRBJ2-5; D might be TRBD1 or TRBD2, each matching 5 bases. V was pared by 7 bases and J by 5 bases, with 11 bases between. The CDR3 runs 12 residues. CDR1 LNHDA and CDR2 SQIVND come from the germline V gene (reference sequence). The CDR3 bases are TGTGCCAGTACCTCGGGACGTGAGACCCAGTACTTC. Amino acids: CASTSGRETQYF.

V and J are TRBV19 and TRBJ2-1; no definite D call. CDR3 length equals 13 residues. In germline, CDR1 is LNHDA, CDR2 SQIVND (reference sequence). The ends were cut back, 4 bases at V and 5 bases at J, with 9 bases in the middle. DNA of the CDR3: TGTGCCAGTAGTACCCAGGTCCACAATGAGCAGTTCTTC. Amino acids: CASSTQVHNEQFF.

The chain links TRBV27 to TRBJ2-1; TRBD2 agrees at 13 bases. Per germline, CDR1 MNHEY and CDR2 SMNVEV (reference sequence). This CDR3 spans 19 amino acids. With 6 bases clipped from V and 0 bases from J, the junction kept 11 bases outside the gene matches. The CDR3 bases are TGTGCCAGCAGGGGAGCCGGGACTAGCGGGAAGGGCTCCTACAATGAGCAGTTCTTC. Encoded protein: CASRGAGTSGKGSYNEQFF.

This clonotype was seen ten or more times. The chain carries TRBV5-6 and TRBJ2-3; 7 nucleotides align to TRBD1. V was pared by 4 bases and J by 1 base, with 3 bases of the junction left unmatched. The CDR3 runs 14 residues. Germline CDR1 and CDR2: SGHDT and YYEEEE. The DNA for the CDR3 is TGTGCCAGCAGCACAGGGACAGGCACAGATACGCAGTATTTT. Its protein product is CASSTGTGTDTQYF.

In its sample, this clonotype was seen a few times. The V gene is TRBV7-2, the J gene TRBJ1-3; D perhaps matches TRBD1 (5 bases). Trimming took 4 bases from V and 9 from J, leaving 19 bases between them. The germline V gene has CDR1 SGHTA and CDR2 FQGNSA. This CDR3 has 15 amino acids. This chain's CDR3 is CASSSPWDGRSTIYF. CDR3 DNA: TGTGCCAGCAGCTCACCTTGGGACGGGAGAAGCACCATATATTTT.

This CDR3 reads CASSTASPGLSDNEQFF. Here the CDR3 DNA reads TGCGCCAGCAGCACCGCATCTCCGGGACTAAGCGACAATGAGCAGTTCTTC. The rearrangement joins TRBV5-1 to TRBJ2-1, with TRBD2 identical over 7 bases. This CDR3 has 17 residues. Trimming removed 4 bases from V and 5 bases from J; junction bases left unmatched: 15. Germline V gene sequence: CDR1 SGHRS, CDR2 YFSETQ.

The chain couples TRBV15 to TRBJ2-1; D possibly matches TRBD1 or TRBD2 (6 bases each). This CDR3 is 16 amino acids long. V gave up 2 bases and J gave up 4 bases, with 15 bases separating them. The germline V gene encodes CDR1 LNHNV and CDR2 YYDKDF (reference sequence). CDR3 residues: CATSRNKGGLYNEQFF. DNA for the CDR3: TGTGCCACCAGCAGAAACAAAGGGGGGCTTTACAATGAGCAGTTCTTC.

This clonotype showed up just a few times. The chain carries TRBV7-9 and TRBJ2-1, with D perhaps matching TRBD1 or TRBD2 (5 bases each). This CDR3 is built from 17 residues. CDR1 SEHNR and CDR2 FQNEAQ come from the germline V gene (reference sequence). The ends were cut back, 5 bases at V and 1 base at J, with 18 bases in the middle. The CDR3 nucleotides are TGTGCCAGCAGCGCCCGGGACGGAGAGCTATCCTACAATGAGCAGTTCTTC. Protein product: CASSARDGELSYNEQFF.

This clonotype was counted between two and nine times. This chain links TRBV28 with TRBJ1-2; possibly TRBD1 for D (5 bases). Germline CDR1 and CDR2: MDHEN and SYDVKM. The germline V and J ends were trimmed by 2 bases and 7 bases, with 11 bases remaining between them. The CDR3 is 13 residues long. This CDR3 reads CASSLNGGSGYTF. In DNA, the CDR3 is TGTGCCAGCAGTTTAAACGGGGGTTCTGGCTACACCTTC.

Only a few counts were recorded for this clonotype. This chain joins TRBV7-8 and TRBJ2-7; a possible D gene is TRBD1 (5 bases). In germline, CDR1 is SGHVS, CDR2 FQNEAQ. The V gene lost 1 base and the J gene lost 0 bases, with 16 bases spanning the gap. The CDR3 covers 17 residues. CDR3 DNA: TGTGCCAGCAGCTTAGGCCCTAGACAGAGCAGCTCCTACGAGCAGTACGTC. Protein sequence: CASSLGPRQSSSYEQYV.

The V and J genes are TRBV10-2 and TRBJ2-1, with 7 positions matching TRBD1. Germline trimming cut 6 bases from V and 10 bases from J; bases unmatched to any gene: 0. This CDR3 comprises 10 residues. Per germline, CDR1 WSHSY and CDR2 SAAADI. CDR3 nucleotide sequence: TGCGCCAGCAGGGGACAGGAGCAGTTCTTC. It specifies CASRGQEQFF.